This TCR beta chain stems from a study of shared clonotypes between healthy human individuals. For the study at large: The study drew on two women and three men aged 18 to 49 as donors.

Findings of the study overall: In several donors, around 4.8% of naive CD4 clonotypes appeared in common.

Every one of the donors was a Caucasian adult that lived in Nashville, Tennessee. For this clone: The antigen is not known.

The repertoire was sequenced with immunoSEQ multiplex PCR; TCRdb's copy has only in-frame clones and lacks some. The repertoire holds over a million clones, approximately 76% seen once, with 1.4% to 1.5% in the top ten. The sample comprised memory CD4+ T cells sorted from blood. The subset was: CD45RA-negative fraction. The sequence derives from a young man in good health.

CDR3 loop: CASRGSYTF. Written as DNA, the CDR3 is TGTGCCAGCAGGGGGAGCTACACCTTC. The chain combines TRBV25-1 with TRBJ1-2; unclear D gene. Germline V gives CDR1 MGHDK, CDR2 SYGVNS. V lost 6 bases and J 9 bases, leaving 5 bases between the germline ends. CDR3 size: 9 residues.